Below, 20 T cell receptor beta chains from the same sample are listed, as sequenced in a study of T cells in Graves' hyperthyroidism and ophthalmopathy. Template material for amplifying TCR beta CDR3 regions consisted of RNA transcripts. The primer set for the first-round RT-PCR of the TCR CDR3 was HTBI. TCRdb used MiXCR to reprocess the multiplex PCR reads, holding one entry per CDR3 protein. The table lists about 260,000 distinct CDR3 sequences, roughly 20% of them singletons. Source material: blood. Receptors were obtained from a man younger than 45 with Graves' ophthalmopathy.

This clonotype has a handful of counts. This chain joins TRBV5-1 and TRBJ1-5; D perhaps matches TRBD1 (6 bases). Germline V gene lookup returns CDR1 SGHRS and CDR2 YFSETQ. V lost 4 bases, J lost 7 bases, and 12 bases lay in between. This CDR3 region has 13 residues. CDR3 sequence (DNA): TGCGCCAGCAGCGTGACCAGGGGCCAGCCCCAGCATTTT. Its protein product is CASSVTRGQPQHF.

This chain uses TRBV3-1 with TRBJ2-2, with a tentative D call TRBD2 (6 bases). The CDR3 extends over 17 amino acids. Trimming stripped 3 bases from V and 5 bases from J, with 19 bases between. Germline V CDR1 and CDR2: LGHDT, YNNKEL (reference sequence). CDR3 in DNA: TGTGCCAGCAGCCACCTTCTTCGGGAGCCATGGACCGGGGAGCTGTTTTTT. Its translation: CASSHLLREPWTGELFF.

This clonotype was found a few times. V and J are TRBV29-1 and TRBJ1-3; 7 positions match TRBD1. The CDR3 spans 14 residues. The germline V gene encodes CDR1 SQVTM and CDR2 ANQGSEA. The trim removed 6 bases at V and 2 bases at J, leaving 7 bases unmatched. The CDR3 DNA reads TGCAGCGTAGCTCCAGGGGGTGCTGGAAACACCATATATTTT. It encodes CSVAPGGAGNTIYF.

This clonotype was picked up many times. The chain has TRBV11-2 and TRBJ1-1; D may be TRBD1 (5 bases). The germline CDR1 and CDR2 sequences are SGHAT and FQNNGV. The length of the CDR3 is 16 residues. Trimming removed 5 bases at V and 3 bases at J, with 19 bases between. In DNA, the CDR3 is TGTGCCAGCAGCCTCGATGCGCCGGGACGTCACACTGAAGCTTTCTTT. Amino acid sequence: CASSLDAPGRHTEAFF.

This clonotype was observed many times. The chain links TRBV2 to TRBJ1-5; the D is unclear. Per germline, CDR1 SNHLY and CDR2 FYNNEI. The V end was cut by 5 bases, the J end by 5 bases, with 16 bases between. The CDR3 consists of 15 residues. In nucleotides, the CDR3 is TGTGCCAGCAGTCCCAGAGGCAGGATAGATCAGCCCCAGCATTTT. Translating it yields CASSPRGRIDQPQHF.

Only a few counts were recorded for this clonotype. V usage is TRBV5-1 and J usage is TRBJ1-3; D not certain. V shed 5 bases and J shed 4 bases, with 13 bases lying between them. Germline V gene sequence: CDR1 SGHRS, CDR2 YFSETQ. This CDR3 spans 14 amino acids. CDR3 residues: CASSPEQVGNTIYF. In DNA form, the CDR3 reads TGCGCCAGCAGTCCGGAGCAGGTCGGAAACACCATATATTTT.

V and J are TRBV12-3 or TRBV12-4 and TRBJ2-7; D remains unclear. V shed 3 bases and J shed 3 bases, with 12 bases lying between them. The CDR3 runs 14 residues. The CDR3 nucleotides read TGTGCCAGCAGTTTGGGTCCCTCACTCTACGAGCAGTACTTC. Protein product: CASSLGPSLYEQYF.

The rearrangement joins TRBV3-1 to TRBJ2-1; no definite D call. With 4 bases removed from V and 8 bases from J, the gap between germline ends came to 6 bases. The CDR3 contains 11 residues. Germline values: CDR1 LGHDT, CDR2 YNNKEL (reference sequence). The CDR3 here is CASSPRHEQFF. CDR3 in DNA: TGTGCCAGCAGCCCAAGGCATGAGCAGTTCTTC.

The rearrangement uses TRBV4-1 and TRBJ2-5; D call uncertain. Germline V gene lookup returns CDR1 MGHRA and CDR2 YSYEKL. CDR3 length: 13 residues. V was trimmed by 1 base and J by 3 bases, leaving 6 bases between them. CDR3 DNA sequence: TGCGCCAGCAGCCAAGTTATGAAAGAGACCCAGTACTTC. The encoded protein is CASSQVMKETQYF.

This clonotype was observed a handful of times. The chain has TRBV30 and TRBJ2-1; 16 bases fit TRBD2. Germline V gene lookup returns CDR1 GTSNPN and CDR2 SVGIG (reference sequence). This CDR3 is 17 amino acids long. Germline trimming cut 3 bases from V and 5 bases from J; bases unmatched to any gene: 7. CDR3: CAWSGGLAGGLDNEQFF. In nucleotides, the CDR3 is TGTGCCTGGAGCGGGGGACTAGCGGGAGGGTTGGACAATGAGCAGTTCTTC.

This clonotype was detected ten times or more. The chain employs TRBV28 and TRBJ1-2, with D perhaps TRBD1 (5 bases). The CDR3 has 13 residues. V was cut by 8 bases and J by 2 bases, with 12 bases left in between. Germline V CDR1 and CDR2: MDHEN, SYDVKM. CDR3 amino acids: CASGDGANYGYTF. The CDR3 DNA is TGTGCCAGCGGGGACGGTGCGAACTATGGCTACACCTTC.

This sequence joins TRBV5-4 and TRBJ2-1, with 10 bases matching TRBD2. Germline loops: CDR1 SGHNT, CDR2 YYREEE (reference sequence). CDR3 length equals 15 residues. Losses at the gene ends were 0 bases for V and 10 bases for J; bases not matched to a gene: 7. This CDR3 reads CASSLGGLAGVEQFF. DNA for the CDR3: TGTGCCAGCAGCTTGGGCGGTCTAGCGGGAGTCGAGCAGTTCTTC.

This clonotype was found a few times. V is TRBV9 and J is TRBJ1-4; possibly TRBD1 for D (6 bases). The V end was cut by 0 bases, the J end by 5 bases, with 11 bases between. From germline, CDR1 is SGDLS and CDR2 YYNGEE. The CDR3 length is 15 residues. CDR3 loop: CASSVGTARNEKLFF. For the CDR3, the DNA is TGTGCCAGCAGCGTAGGGACAGCTAGGAATGAAAAACTGTTTTTT.

In its sample, this clonotype was seen a few times. This chain links TRBV18 with TRBJ1-2, with D perhaps matching TRBD1 (5 bases). From germline, CDR1 is KGHSH and CDR2 LQKENI. V was shortened by 0 bases and J by 4 bases, with 12 bases between the two germline ends. The CDR3 has 15 amino acids. The DNA for the CDR3 is TGTGCCAGCTCACCACCGGGCAGGGACGCCTATGGCTACACCTTC. This translates into CASSPPGRDAYGYTF. Based on the CDR3 plus reference TRBV18 and TRBJ1-2, the full variable domain is NAGVMQNPRHLVRRRGQEARLRCSPMKGHSHVYWYRQLPEEGLKFMVYLQKENIIDESGMPKERFSAEFPKEGPSILRIQQVVRGDSAAYFCASSPPGRDAYGYTFGSGTRLTVV.

This clonotype was seen only a few times. The chain links TRBV30 to TRBJ1-2, with a tentative D call TRBD1 (5 bases). The length of the CDR3 is 15 residues. With 4 bases removed from V and 4 bases from J, the gap between germline ends came to 19 bases. Per germline, CDR1 GTSNPN and CDR2 SVGIG (reference sequence). The CDR3 loop reads CAWTIPGRATYGYTF. The CDR3, as DNA: TGTGCCTGGACCATCCCCGGCAGGGCCACCTATGGCTACACCTTC.

This clonotype was seen a handful of times. CDR3 protein: CASSPRPGSNTEAFF. CDR3 nucleotide sequence: TGTGCCAGCTCACCACGGCCCGGTTCGAACACTGAAGCTTTCTTT. The chain couples TRBV18 to TRBJ1-1; no firm D call. Germline assignment: CDR1 KGHSH and CDR2 LQKENI. V lost 1 base, J lost 1 base, and 10 bases lay in between. The CDR3 consists of 15 residues. Full variable domain (remainder filled in from reference TRBV18 and TRBJ1-1): NAGVMQNPRHLVRRRGQEARLRCSPMKGHSHVYWYRQLPEEGLKFMVYLQKENIIDESGMPKERFSAEFPKEGPSILRIQQVVRGDSAAYFCASSPRPGSNTEAFFGQGTRLTVV.

This chain joins TRBV4-2 and TRBJ2-7; TRBD1 matches 11 bases. V lost 4 bases and J lost 7; bases outside the gene matches: 15. CDR1 and CDR2 (germline): LGHNA, YNFKEQ. The CDR3 has 17 residues. Here the CDR3 reads CASSLRGAGQGAREQYF. The CDR3 nucleotides are TGTGCCAGCAGCCTAAGGGGGGCTGGACAGGGGGCTCGGGAGCAGTACTTC.

The genes are TRBV5-1 and TRBJ2-1; 8 nucleotides line up with TRBD2. The CDR3 is 15 residues long. Trimming at V came to 1 base and at J to 5 bases, leaving 5 bases not matched to a gene. Looked up from germline, CDR1 is SGHRS and CDR2 is YFSETQ. The CDR3 reads CASSLPGGPDNEQFF. The DNA of the CDR3 is TGCGCCAGCAGCTTGCCGGGAGGGCCGGACAATGAGCAGTTCTTC.

The V call is TRBV5-1, the J call TRBJ2-7; 7 nucleotides agree with TRBD1. The CDR3 totals 14 residues. Germline lookup yields CDR1 SGHRS and CDR2 YFSETQ. J gave up 6 bases and V 2 bases, and 8 bases lay outside the gene matches. CDR3 nucleotides: TGCGCCAGCAGCTTACGGACAGGTCAGGGCGAGCAGTACTTC. This translates into CASSLRTGQGEQYF.

The chain combines TRBV19 with TRBJ2-1, with 12 positions matching TRBD2. Trimming took 3 bases from V and 8 from J; bases not matched to a gene: 5. Per the germline V gene, CDR1 is LNHDA and CDR2 is SQIVND (reference sequence). The CDR3 spans 15 residues. CDR3 amino acids: CASSILASGRDEQFF. The DNA of the CDR3 is TGTGCCAGTAGTATCCTAGCTAGCGGGAGGGATGAGCAGTTCTTC.